This T cell receptor beta chain was identified during a study of T-cell reconstitution after alpha-beta-depleted transplantation in children. This clonotype was counted only a few times. For TCRbeta, the library was prepared with unique molecular identifiers. TCRdb recomputed calls from the PCR reads with MiXCR, one row per CDR3 protein. Here the sample spans approximately 640,000 distinct CDR3 sequences, 15% to 20% being singletons. V was pared by 1 base and J by 0 bases, with 6 bases between. CDR1 SGHTA and CDR2 FQGNSA come from the germline V gene. This CDR3 comprises 15 residues. The sample was PBMCs from the stem cell graft donor, taken from the stem cell graft. This receptor was taken from a human donor who donated a stem cell graft to a child with acute myeloid leukemia. The chain links TRBV7-2 to TRBJ2-2; D remains ambiguous. Written as DNA, the CDR3 is TGTGCCAGCAGCTTAGGGGTGGCGAACACCGGGGAGCTGTTTTTT. It codes for CASSLGVANTGELFF.